In this sample, the clone carrying this T cell receptor beta chain turned up a few times. Its antigen is currently unknown. This record comes from a study of beta chain features in type 1 diabetes. Study-level points and caveats: Reduced insertions and increased deletions marked VDJ junctions in type 1 diabetes patients. TCRB CDR3s were moderately but significantly shorter in Type 1 diabetes patients in all four CD4+ subsets.

V was clipped by 4 bases and J by 2 bases, with 4 bases between them. Germline lookup yields CDR1 MNHNY and CDR2 SVGAGI (reference sequence). The CDR3 loop spans 12 amino acids. The entirety of the isolated RNA underwent reverse transcription, so expressed TCRB transcripts were sequenced. The study sequenced naive, central memory and regulatory T cell samples to an average of approximately 3.5 million reads. Clones were read by immunoSEQ multiplex PCR, and TCRdb kept only the in-frame ones, dropping some. The sample comprises about 340,000 clones, about 13% of which are singletons, and nearly 0.015% rests with the top ten.

Sequencing used naive CD4+ T cells from blood. The chain combines TRBV6-6 with TRBJ2-3; no clear D gene. The TCR was taken from a woman younger than 30 with type 1 diabetes. This CDR3 reads CASSLSTDTQYF. The CDR3 region has the DNA TGTGCCAGCAGTTTATCCACAGATACGCAGTATTTT.